The 24 T cell receptor beta chains listed next were all sequenced from one sample in a study of patients and donors after allogeneic stem cell transplantation. From the RT-PCR reads, TCRdb called clonotypes with MiXCR, one entry per CDR3 protein. The sample records fewer than 75,000 distinct CDR3 sequences, 10% to 15% being singletons. Material for sequencing was blood, either unsorted or a sorted T cell fraction (not recorded which). These receptors were obtained from a human donor who was either an allogeneic HSCT recipient or a stem cell or donor lymphocyte infusion donor (not recorded which). It is not recorded whose cells these are; they may come from a transplant donor.

This clonotype was found a few times. This rearrangement joins TRBV5-1 to TRBJ2-7, with D possibly TRBD1 on 6 matching bases. This CDR3 is 15 amino acids long. Germline values: CDR1 SGHRS, CDR2 YFSETQ. Deletions cut 0 bases from V and 4 bases from J, with 14 bases between. DNA for the CDR3: TGCGCCAGCAGCTTGGGGACCGAAGGGGGATACGAGCAGTACTTC. Translation gives CASSLGTEGGYEQYF. Together with reference TRBV5-1 and TRBJ2-7, the CDR3 gives the full variable domain: KAGVTQTPRYLIKTRGQQVTLSCSPISGHRSVSWYQQTPGQGLQFLFEYFSETQRNKGNFPGRFSGRQFSNSRSEMNVSTLELGDSALYLCASSLGTEGGYEQYFGPGTRLTVT.

In its sample, this clonotype was seen many times. The gene calls are TRBV7-3 and TRBJ2-1, with 8 nucleotides matching TRBD2. The CDR3 is 15 residues long. Germline CDR1 and CDR2: SGHTA and FQGTGA. The J segment lost 6 bases and the V segment lost 3 bases, leaving 7 bases of the junction unmatched. This chain's CDR3 is CASSLKGLVANEQFF. The CDR3 region has the DNA TGTGCCAGCAGCTTGAAGGGACTAGTGGCCAATGAGCAGTTCTTC.

This clonotype was observed a few times. The CDR3 here is CASSLHPETGNSPLHF. The CDR3 coding sequence is TGTGCCAGCAGCTTGCATCCGGAGACAGGGAATTCACCCCTCCACTTT. V is TRBV5-4 and J is TRBJ1-6; 7 bases map to TRBD1. The V segment lost 1 base and the J segment 7 bases; nucleotides outside the gene matches: 8. Germline V gene sequence: CDR1 SGHNT, CDR2 YYREEE (reference sequence). The CDR3 extends over 16 amino acids. The full variable domain, in which reference TRBV5-4 and TRBJ1-6 provide the parts outside the CDR3, is ETGVTQSPTHLIKTRGQQVTLRCSSQSGHNTVSWYQQALGQGPQFIFQYYREEENGRGNFPPRFSGLQFPNYSSELNVNALELDDSALYLCASSLHPETGNSPLHFGNGTRLTVT.

This rearrangement joins TRBV6-2 or TRBV6-3 to TRBJ2-7, with 11 bases lining up with TRBD1. This CDR3 contains 15 residues. The ends lost 2 bases at V and 4 bases at J; junction bases unmatched: 4. Germline CDR1 and CDR2: MNHEY and SVGEGT. The CDR3 sequence: CASSYGTGGRYEQYF. DNA of the CDR3: TGTGCCAGCAGTTACGGGACAGGGGGAAGGTACGAGCAGTACTTC.

The rearrangement uses TRBV7-6 and TRBJ1-4; tentative D call: TRBD1 (6 bases). V was cut by 5 bases and J by 13 bases, with 17 bases left in between. Germline V gene lookup returns CDR1 SGHVS and CDR2 FNYEAQ. The CDR3 has 13 amino acids. Here the CDR3 reads CASSPRGGDGLFF. CDR3 DNA sequence: TGTGCCAGCAGCCCCAGGGGAGGTGACGGACTGTTTTTT.

The V gene is TRBV11-2, the J gene TRBJ2-5; TRBD1 agrees at 9 bases. With V trimmed by 5 bases and J by 5 bases, 9 bases remained unmatched. This CDR3 spans 15 amino acids. Germline V gene lookup returns CDR1 SGHAT and CDR2 FQNNGV. CDR3 loop: CASSTPGTGMETQYF. The DNA for the CDR3 is TGTGCCAGCAGCACACCCGGGACAGGGATGGAGACCCAGTACTTC.

The V and J genes are TRBV12-3 or TRBV12-4 and TRBJ2-3; D possibly corresponds to TRBD2 (5 bases). The V and J ends lost 2 bases and 6 bases respectively, with 15 bases between them. The CDR3 has 15 amino acids. The CDR3 is CASSLLASRGDTQYF. The CDR3 DNA follows: TGTGCCAGCAGTTTATTAGCGTCCAGAGGCGATACGCAGTATTTT.

DNA of the CDR3: TGTGCCAGCAGCCAAGGTCGCTGGGGAGGCACCGGGGAGCTGTTTTTT. It is translated as CASSQGRWGGTGELFF. This chain joins TRBV3-1 and TRBJ2-2; D is perhaps TRBD2 (6 bases). Trimming took 1 base from V and 4 from J, leaving 13 bases between them. Germline CDR1 is LGHDT and CDR2 is YNNKEL (reference sequence). The CDR3 runs to 16 residues.

The CDR3 loop reads CASSPGTGSPEAFF. The DNA for the CDR3 is TGTGCCAGCAGTCCCGGGACAGGGAGCCCTGAAGCTTTCTTT. The chain couples TRBV6-4 to TRBJ1-1; 9 positions match TRBD1. The CDR3 covers 14 residues. J lost 6 bases, V lost 5 bases, and 7 bases had no gene match. CDR1 and CDR2 (germline): MRHNA, SNTAGT.

The CDR3, as DNA: TGCGCCAGCAGCCCAGGACAGCAAGAGACCCAGTACTTC. Its translation is CASSPGQQETQYF. This chain connects TRBV5-1 to TRBJ2-5, with D tentatively TRBD1 (6 bases). The V and J ends lost 4 bases and 2 bases respectively, with 9 bases between them. Germline V lookup: CDR1 SGHRS, CDR2 YFSETQ. The CDR3 runs to 13 residues.

The chain carries TRBV10-3 and TRBJ1-3; TRBD1 agrees at 7 bases. V was clipped by 3 bases and J by 0 bases; unmatched bases: 14. CDR3 length equals 19 residues. Germline V gene lookup returns CDR1 ENHRY and CDR2 SYGVKD. The CDR3 sequence: CAISDPGTVQGLSGNTIYF. The CDR3 nucleotides read TGTGCCATCAGTGACCCCGGGACAGTACAGGGTCTCTCTGGAAACACCATATATTTT.

The J gene is TRBJ2-3, the V gene TRBV20-1; D ambiguous. The CDR3 loop spans 13 amino acids. The ends were cut back, 1 base at V and 0 bases at J, with 5 bases in the middle. Germline V gene lookup returns CDR1 DFQATT and CDR2 SNEGSKA (reference sequence). The CDR3 loop is CSARVQSTDTQYF. CDR3 DNA sequence: TGCAGTGCTAGAGTTCAAAGCACAGATACGCAGTATTTT.

The rearrangement joins TRBV6-5 to TRBJ2-7; D unclear. The CDR3 contains 13 residues. V was pared by 0 bases and J by 4 bases, with 7 bases between. Germline CDR1 reads MNHEY; CDR2 reads SVGAGI. DNA for the CDR3: TGTGCCAGCAGTTACTCGGGCCGGTACGAGCAGTACTTC. Translating gives CASSYSGRYEQYF.

The rearrangement joins TRBV25-1 to TRBJ1-2; 7 positions match TRBD1. J was trimmed by 3 bases and V by 0 bases; bases with no gene match: 7. The CDR3 runs to 16 residues. Germline V gene sequence: CDR1 MGHDK, CDR2 SYGVNS. CDR3 residues: CASSEYLGGADYGYTF. CDR3 DNA sequence: TGTGCCAGCAGTGAATATCTAGGGGGCGCGGACTATGGCTACACCTTC.

This clonotype was observed at least ten times. The CDR3 loop is CASSARDEQFF. The CDR3 bases are TGTGCCAGTAGCGCGCGGGATGAGCAGTTCTTC. This sequence joins TRBV19 and TRBJ2-1; D possibly corresponds to TRBD2 (5 bases). CDR1 is LNHDA and CDR2 is SQIVND in the germline V gene (reference sequence). There are 11 residues in the CDR3. V shed 6 bases and J shed 8 bases, with 8 bases lying between them.

There are many counts of this clonotype. The chain employs TRBV6-2 or TRBV6-3 and TRBJ2-1; D not resolved. Germline CDR1 MNHEY, CDR2 SVGEGT. The CDR3 covers 11 residues. Trimming took 6 bases from V and 8 from J, leaving 8 bases between them. In nucleotides, the CDR3 is TGTGCCAGCAGCGATTACTATGAGCAGTTCTTC. This encodes CASSDYYEQFF.

There are many counts of this clonotype. The chain employs TRBV24-1 and TRBJ1-3, with 7 bases aligning to TRBD1. Trimming removed 12 bases from V and 0 bases from J; junction bases left unmatched: 4. This CDR3 is 13 amino acids long. The germline V gene has CDR1 KGHDR and CDR2 SFDVKD. Here the CDR3 reads CAVGQASGNTIYF. The CDR3 DNA follows: TGTGCCGTTGGACAGGCCTCTGGAAACACCATATATTTT.

This clonotype was seen many times. The chain is built from TRBV15 and TRBJ1-1; 7 bases fit TRBD1. Germline CDR1 is LNHNV and CDR2 is YYDKDF (reference sequence). After removal of 4 bases from V and 0 bases from J, the junction contained 8 bases not matched to a gene. The CDR3 runs to 16 residues. CDR3 nucleotide sequence: TGTGCCACCAGCATATCGGAGGGGGCGATGAACACTGAAGCTTTCTTT. Residues: CATSISEGAMNTEAFF.

This clonotype was counted between two and nine times. The gene calls are TRBV27 and TRBJ2-2, with unresolved D. From germline, CDR1 is MNHEY and CDR2 SMNVEV (reference sequence). The CDR3 is 12 amino acids. V lost 4 bases, J lost 6 bases, and 6 bases lay in between. The CDR3 nucleotides are TGTGCCAGCAGTTCAGAGCCCGGGGAGCTGTTTTTT. Its translation is CASSSEPGELFF.

This clonotype was counted a few times. The V call is TRBV18, the J call TRBJ2-1; possible D gene TRBD2, 5 bases. The germline V gene has CDR1 KGHSH and CDR2 LQKENI. V was cut by 0 bases and J by 2 bases, with 14 bases left in between. The CDR3 runs to 17 residues. The DNA for the CDR3 is TGTGCCAGCTCACCACCTCTTAACGGACTTACCTACAATGAGCAGTTCTTC. Its translation: CASSPPLNGLTYNEQFF.

The table lists this clonotype with many counts. The gene calls are TRBV7-2 and TRBJ1-6; a weak D match, TRBD1 (5 bases). Germline V gene lookup returns CDR1 SGHTA and CDR2 FQGNSA. Between the trimmed V and J ends, which lost 4 bases and 8 bases, there was a span of 9 bases. The CDR3 is made up of 13 amino acids. The CDR3 reads CASSWGGDSPLHF. The CDR3 DNA reads TGTGCCAGCAGCTGGGGCGGGGATTCACCCCTCCACTTT.

This clonotype was counted at least ten times. The chain employs TRBV27 and TRBJ1-6; 8 bases are shared with TRBD1. Germline assignment: CDR1 MNHEY and CDR2 SMNVEV (reference sequence). The CDR3 contains 14 residues. V was pared by 3 bases and J by 7 bases, with 2 bases of the junction left unmatched. The CDR3 DNA is TGTGCCAGCAGTTTTAGGGACAGGAATTCACCCCTCCACTTT. Its protein is CASSFRDRNSPLHF.

This clonotype was counted ten times or more. The chain links TRBV29-1 to TRBJ1-1; TRBD1 might be the D (5 bases). Trimming stripped 1 base from V and 5 bases from J, with 17 bases between. The CDR3 consists of 15 residues. Germline values: CDR1 SQVTM, CDR2 ANQGSEA. The CDR3 here is CSVEGTFKGKTEAFF. Here the CDR3 DNA reads TGCAGCGTTGAAGGGACTTTCAAGGGGAAGACTGAAGCTTTCTTT.

This clonotype was observed at least ten times. The chain combines TRBV27 with TRBJ1-5, with 7 bases matching TRBD1. The CDR3 length is 14 residues. Unmatched junction bases numbered 4, after V lost 5 bases and J lost 3 bases. The V gene's germline CDR1 is MNHEY and CDR2 SMNVEV (reference sequence). Written as DNA, the CDR3 is TGTGCCAGCAGTCCAGGACAGGACAATCAGCCCCAGCATTTT. Amino acid sequence: CASSPGQDNQPQHF.